Below, 12 T cell receptor beta chains from the same sample are listed, as sequenced in a study of CD8 T cells in Susac syndrome. RNA totalling about 0.45 to 1 ug underwent reverse transcription with random hexamers. Each CDR3 protein gets one entry after TCRdb re-called the immunoSEQ multiplex PCR reads with MiXCR. The sample has hundreds of thousands of distinct CDR3 sequences, more than 80% seen once. The sequenced sample consisted of CD8+ T cells from PBMCs. Receptor source: a human donor with multiple sclerosis.

This clonotype has a handful of counts. The chain has TRBV6-5 and TRBJ2-3; 7 bases map to TRBD2. V dropped 2 bases and J dropped 0; count of bases not matched to a gene: 11. Germline V lookup: CDR1 MNHEY, CDR2 SVGAGI. This CDR3 region has 18 residues. In DNA, the CDR3 is TGTGCCAGCAGTTACCCGTTCGTAGGTAGCGGGAGCACAGATACGCAGTATTTT. Its translation: CASSYPFVGSGSTDTQYF.

The chain carries TRBV13 and TRBJ2-3; TRBD2 matches at 13 bases. The J segment lost 5 bases and the V segment lost 6 bases, leaving 5 bases of the junction unmatched. Germline values: CDR1 PRHDT, CDR2 FYEKMQ (reference sequence). The CDR3 sequence is 15 residues long. The DNA of the CDR3 is TGTGCCAGCAGTTCAGGACTAGCGGGGGAAGATACGCAGTATTTT. Amino acids: CASSSGLAGEDTQYF.

The chain recombines TRBV9 with TRBJ2-1; a weak D match, TRBD2 (6 bases). The CDR3 extends over 17 amino acids. V lost 4 bases, J lost 2 bases, and 19 bases lay in between. Looked up from germline, CDR1 is SGDLS and CDR2 is YYNGEE. CDR3 amino acids: CASSLHVGEVPYNEQFF. The CDR3 DNA reads as TGTGCCAGCAGCTTGCATGTGGGGGAGGTCCCCTACAATGAGCAGTTCTTC.

The chain links TRBV13 to TRBJ1-1; possibly TRBD1 for D (5 bases). V dropped 2 bases and J dropped 3 bases, with 13 bases sitting between them. The length of the CDR3 is 15 residues. The germline gives CDR1 PRHDT, CDR2 FYEKMQ (reference sequence). CDR3 protein: CASSLWSGLDTEAFF. CDR3 in DNA: TGTGCCAGCAGCTTATGGTCGGGGCTCGACACTGAAGCTTTCTTT.

The V gene is TRBV30, the J gene TRBJ2-7; 9 bases agree with TRBD1. The V and J ends lost 1 base and 5 bases, in that order; junction bases with no gene match: 6. There are 14 residues in the CDR3. CDR1 and CDR2 (germline): GTSNPN, SVGIG (reference sequence). For the CDR3, the DNA is TGTGCCTGGAGTGATGGGACAGGGAGGAACGAGCAGTACTTC. It specifies CAWSDGTGRNEQYF.

For the CDR3, the DNA is TGTGCCAGCAGCTCGGGACAGAACTTAGCCAAAAACATTCAGTACTTC. Its protein is CASSSGQNLAKNIQYF. This chain links TRBV11-2 with TRBJ2-4; 7 bases agree with TRBD1. This CDR3 region has 16 residues. Germline V gene sequence: CDR1 SGHAT, CDR2 FQNNGV. Trimming took 4 bases from V and 0 from J; bases not matched to a gene: 6.

The chain links TRBV29-1 to TRBJ1-1, with a possible D match to TRBD1 (5 bases). V was shortened by 3 bases and J by 4 bases, with 12 bases between the two germline ends. The CDR3 runs 13 residues. The germline V gene has CDR1 SQVTM and CDR2 ANQGSEA. As DNA, the CDR3 is TGCAGCGTTGAGATGGGGGAGGGCACTGAAGCTTTCTTT. Amino acid sequence: CSVEMGEGTEAFF.

The CDR3 sequence: CASSFHGTSGNQETQYF. CDR3 in DNA: TGCGCCAGCAGCTTCCACGGGACTAGCGGTAACCAAGAGACCCAGTACTTC. V is TRBV5-1 and J is TRBJ2-5; 11 nucleotides agree with TRBD2. With V trimmed by 2 bases and J by 0 bases, 6 bases remained unmatched. The CDR3 is made up of 17 amino acids. Germline V gives CDR1 SGHRS, CDR2 YFSETQ.

This chain links TRBV29-1 with TRBJ1-2; D is unclear. The CDR3 contains 12 residues. Trimming removed 0 bases at V and 7 bases at J, with 9 bases between. Germline V CDR1 and CDR2: SQVTM, ANQGSEA. DNA for the CDR3: TGCAGCGTTGAAGAGGAGGGTACTGGCTACACCTTC. As protein: CSVEEEGTGYTF.

This chain uses TRBV28 with TRBJ2-3; 14 bases agree with TRBD2. The trim removed 6 bases at V and 1 base at J, leaving 12 bases unmatched. The length of the CDR3 is 19 residues. Germline CDR1 is MDHEN and CDR2 is SYDVKM. For the CDR3, the DNA is TGTGCCAGCAGAATAGAGGGACTAGCGGGAGTACAGGGCACAGATACGCAGTATTTT. Translation gives CASRIEGLAGVQGTDTQYF.

This clonotype occurred a few times. This chain uses TRBV5-1 with TRBJ2-7; 9 bases match TRBD1. Germline V lookup: CDR1 SGHRS, CDR2 YFSETQ. The CDR3 is 15 amino acids. Germline trimming cut 5 bases from V and 5 bases from J; bases unmatched to any gene: 11. For the CDR3, the DNA is TGCGCCAGCAGTCCGGGACAGGGAGGGTCCAACGAGCAGTACTTC. This encodes CASSPGQGGSNEQYF.

The chain recombines TRBV29-1 with TRBJ2-6; D is undetermined. The CDR3 is 13 residues long. Germline-derived CDR1 and CDR2 are SQVTM and ANQGSEA. V lost 4 bases and J lost 1, with 5 bases in between. The CDR3, as DNA: TGCAGCGTTGTTTTTTCTGGGGCCAACGTCCTGACTTTC. Translating gives CSVVFSGANVLTF.